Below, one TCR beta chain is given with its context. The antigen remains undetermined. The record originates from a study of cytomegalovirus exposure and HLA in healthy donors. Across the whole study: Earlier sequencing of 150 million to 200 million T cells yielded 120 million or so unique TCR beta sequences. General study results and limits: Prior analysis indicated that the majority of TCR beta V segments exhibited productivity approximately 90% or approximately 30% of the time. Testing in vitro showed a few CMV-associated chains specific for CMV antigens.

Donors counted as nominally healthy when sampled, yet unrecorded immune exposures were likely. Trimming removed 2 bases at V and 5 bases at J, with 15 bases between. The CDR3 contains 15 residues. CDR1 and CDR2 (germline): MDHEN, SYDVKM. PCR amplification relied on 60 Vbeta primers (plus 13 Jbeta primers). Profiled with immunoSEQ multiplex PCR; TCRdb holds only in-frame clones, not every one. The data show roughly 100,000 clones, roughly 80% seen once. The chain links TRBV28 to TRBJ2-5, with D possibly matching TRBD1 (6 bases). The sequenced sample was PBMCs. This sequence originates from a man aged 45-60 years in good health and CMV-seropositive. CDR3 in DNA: TGTGCCAGCAGTTTAGAAGGGGGTAATCGGGAGACCCAGTACTTC. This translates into CASSLEGGNRETQYF.